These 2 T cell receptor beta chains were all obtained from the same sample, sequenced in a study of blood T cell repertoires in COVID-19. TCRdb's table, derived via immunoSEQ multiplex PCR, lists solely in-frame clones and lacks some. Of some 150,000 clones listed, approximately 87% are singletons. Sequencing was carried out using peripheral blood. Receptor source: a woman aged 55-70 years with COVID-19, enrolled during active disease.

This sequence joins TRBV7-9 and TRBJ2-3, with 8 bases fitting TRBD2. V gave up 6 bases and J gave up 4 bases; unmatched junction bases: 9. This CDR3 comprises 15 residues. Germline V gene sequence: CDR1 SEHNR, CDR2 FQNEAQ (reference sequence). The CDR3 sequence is CASRRGAGGPDTQYF. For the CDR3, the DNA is TGTGCCAGCAGACGGGGGGCGGGAGGACCAGATACGCAGTATTTT.

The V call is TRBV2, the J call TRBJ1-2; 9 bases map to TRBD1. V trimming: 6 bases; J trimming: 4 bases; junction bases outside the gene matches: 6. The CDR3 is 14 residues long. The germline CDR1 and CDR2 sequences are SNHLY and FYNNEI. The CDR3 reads CASSVTGGAYGYTF. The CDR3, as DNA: TGTGCCAGCAGCGTAACAGGGGGCGCCTATGGCTACACCTTC.